A selection of T cell receptor beta chains follows, all from one sample in a study of blood T cell repertoires in COVID-19. This table comes from immunoSEQ multiplex PCR, and its TCRdb copy is limited to in-frame clones, with some not included. The sample lists about 400,000 clones; around 90% were seen once. The specimen was PBMCs or T cells enriched from blood (not recorded which). These receptors were taken from a woman aged 18-29 years with acute COVID-19. Each CDR3 is given without its conserved first and last residue.

cdr3_aa v_call cdr3_length j_call
AISESQREGNNEQF TRBV10-3 14 TRBJ2-1
ASSKQGLDTEAF TRBV7-9 12 TRBJ1-1
ASSLDRPIDYGYT TRBV19 13 TRBJ1-2
ASSAVPHQPQH TRBV5-1 11 TRBJ1-5
ASRDRNTGELF TRBV5-6 11 TRBJ2-2
ASRRRGGIGYT TRBV28 11 TRBJ1-2
ASSIVAAGGRGEQF TRBV19 14 TRBJ2-1
ASSPGGQGASTEAF TRBV11-2 14 TRBJ1-1
ASSYFAYEQY TRBV6-2/TRBV6-3 10 TRBJ2-7
ASSLVVLSGGTYEQY TRBV4-1 15 TRBJ2-7
ASSPPGTGPNSPLH TRBV28 14 TRBJ1-6